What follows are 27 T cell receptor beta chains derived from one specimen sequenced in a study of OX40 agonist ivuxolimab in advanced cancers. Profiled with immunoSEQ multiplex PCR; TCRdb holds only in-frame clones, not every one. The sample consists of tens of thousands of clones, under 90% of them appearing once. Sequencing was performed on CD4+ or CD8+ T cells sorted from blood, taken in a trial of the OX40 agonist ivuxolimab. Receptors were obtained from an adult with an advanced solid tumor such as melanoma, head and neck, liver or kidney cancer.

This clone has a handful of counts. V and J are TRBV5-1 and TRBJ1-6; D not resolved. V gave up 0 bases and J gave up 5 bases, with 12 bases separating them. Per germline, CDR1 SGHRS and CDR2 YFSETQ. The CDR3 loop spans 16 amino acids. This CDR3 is CASSLVVGGDNSPLHF. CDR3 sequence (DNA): TGCGCCAGCAGCTTGGTGGTTGGCGGAGATAATTCACCCCTCCACTTT.

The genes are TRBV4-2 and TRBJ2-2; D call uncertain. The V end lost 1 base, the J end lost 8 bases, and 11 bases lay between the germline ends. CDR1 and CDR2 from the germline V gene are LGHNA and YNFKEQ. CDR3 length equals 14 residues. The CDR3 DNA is TGTGCCAGCAGCCAAGTTTCAGCGAAGGGGGAGCTGTTTTTT. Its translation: CASSQVSAKGELFF.

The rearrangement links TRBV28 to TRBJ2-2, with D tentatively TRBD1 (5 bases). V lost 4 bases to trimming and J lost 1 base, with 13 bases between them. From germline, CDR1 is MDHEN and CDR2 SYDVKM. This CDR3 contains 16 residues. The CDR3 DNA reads TGTGCCAGCAGTTCGAACGGACACCAGAACACCGGGGAGCTGTTTTTT. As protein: CASSSNGHQNTGELFF.

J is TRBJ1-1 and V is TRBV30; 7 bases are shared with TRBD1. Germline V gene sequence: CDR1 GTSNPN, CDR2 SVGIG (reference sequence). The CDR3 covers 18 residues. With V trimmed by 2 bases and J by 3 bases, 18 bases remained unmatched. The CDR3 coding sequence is TGTGCCTGGAGTAATCTACGGAGGGGGCACCTGATCGACACTGAAGCTTTCTTT. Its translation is CAWSNLRRGHLIDTEAFF.

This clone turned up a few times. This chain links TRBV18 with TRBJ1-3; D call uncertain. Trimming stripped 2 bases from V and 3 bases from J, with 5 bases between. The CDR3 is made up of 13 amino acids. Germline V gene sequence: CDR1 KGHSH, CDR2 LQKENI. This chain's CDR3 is CASSPSRGNTIYF. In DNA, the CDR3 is TGTGCCAGCTCACCATCCCGTGGAAACACCATATATTTT.

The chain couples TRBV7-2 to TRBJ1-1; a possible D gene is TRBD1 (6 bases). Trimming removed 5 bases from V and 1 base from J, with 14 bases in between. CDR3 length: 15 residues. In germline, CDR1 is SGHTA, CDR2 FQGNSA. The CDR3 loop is CASSRTGFGNTEAFF. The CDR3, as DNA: TGTGCCAGCAGCCGAACAGGGTTTGGGAACACTGAAGCTTTCTTT.

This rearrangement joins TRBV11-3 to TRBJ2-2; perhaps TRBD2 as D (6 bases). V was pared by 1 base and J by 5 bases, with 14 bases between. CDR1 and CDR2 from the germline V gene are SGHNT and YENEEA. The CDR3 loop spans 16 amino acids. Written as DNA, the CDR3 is TGTGCCAGCAGCTTAGTCACGGGAGTCGGAACCGGGGAGCTGTTTTTT. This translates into CASSLVTGVGTGELFF.

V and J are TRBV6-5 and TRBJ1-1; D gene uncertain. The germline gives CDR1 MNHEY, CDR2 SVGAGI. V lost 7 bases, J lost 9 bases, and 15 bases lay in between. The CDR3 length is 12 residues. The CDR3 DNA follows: TGTGCCAGCACGTGGGAGCGGACTAAAGCTTTCTTT. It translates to CASTWERTKAFF.

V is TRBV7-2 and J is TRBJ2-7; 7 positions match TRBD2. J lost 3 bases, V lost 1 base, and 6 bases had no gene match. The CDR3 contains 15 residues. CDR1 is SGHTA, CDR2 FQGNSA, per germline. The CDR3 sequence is CASSLVGGGIYEQYF. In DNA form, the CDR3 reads TGTGCCAGCAGCTTAGTCGGGGGAGGGATCTACGAGCAGTACTTC.

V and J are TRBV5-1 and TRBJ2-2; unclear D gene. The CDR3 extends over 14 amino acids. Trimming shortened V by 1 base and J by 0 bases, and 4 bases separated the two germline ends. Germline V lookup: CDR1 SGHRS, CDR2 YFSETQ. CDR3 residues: CASSLPSNTGELFF. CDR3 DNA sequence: TGCGCCAGCAGCTTGCCATCGAACACCGGGGAGCTGTTTTTT.

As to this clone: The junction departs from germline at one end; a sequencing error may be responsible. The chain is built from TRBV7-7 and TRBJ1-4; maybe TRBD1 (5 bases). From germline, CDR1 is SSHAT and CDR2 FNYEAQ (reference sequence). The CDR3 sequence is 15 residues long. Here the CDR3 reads CASSPGQGRGEKLFF. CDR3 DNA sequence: TGTGCTAGCAGCCCCGGGCAGGGAAGGGGTGAAAAACTGTTTTTT. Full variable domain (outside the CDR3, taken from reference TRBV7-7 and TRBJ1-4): GAGVSQSPRYKVTKRGQDVTLRCDPISSHATLYWYQQALGQGPEFLTYFNYEAQPDKSGLPSDRFSAERPEGSISTLTIQRTEQRDSAMYRCASSPGQGRGEKLFFGSGTQLSVL.

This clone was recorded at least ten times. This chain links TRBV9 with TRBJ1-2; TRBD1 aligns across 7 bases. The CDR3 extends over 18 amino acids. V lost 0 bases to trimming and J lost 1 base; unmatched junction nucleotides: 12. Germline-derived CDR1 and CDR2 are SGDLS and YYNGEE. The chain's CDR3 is CASSVEGRGILDNYGYTF. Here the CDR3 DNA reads TGTGCCAGCAGCGTAGAGGGCAGGGGGATTCTAGATAACTATGGCTACACCTTC.

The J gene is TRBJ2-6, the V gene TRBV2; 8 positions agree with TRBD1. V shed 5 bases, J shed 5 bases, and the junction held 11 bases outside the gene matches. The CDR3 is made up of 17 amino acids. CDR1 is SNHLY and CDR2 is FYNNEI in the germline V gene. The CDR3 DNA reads TGTGCCAGCAGTTACCCAGGGGGCCTTAGAAGGGCCAACGTCCTGACTTTC. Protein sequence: CASSYPGGLRRANVLTF.

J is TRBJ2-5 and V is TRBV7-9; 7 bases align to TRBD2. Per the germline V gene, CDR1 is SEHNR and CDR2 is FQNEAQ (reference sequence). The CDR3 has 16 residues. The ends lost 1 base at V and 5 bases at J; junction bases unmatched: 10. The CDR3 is CASSLVGSREGETQYF. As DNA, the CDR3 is TGTGCCAGCAGCTTAGTAGGAAGCAGGGAGGGCGAGACCCAGTACTTC.

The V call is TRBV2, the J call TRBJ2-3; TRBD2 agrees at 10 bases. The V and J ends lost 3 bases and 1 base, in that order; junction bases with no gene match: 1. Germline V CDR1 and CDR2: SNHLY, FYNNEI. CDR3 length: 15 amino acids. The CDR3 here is CASSEGTSGTDTQYF. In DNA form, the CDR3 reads TGTGCCAGCAGTGAGGGGACTAGCGGCACAGATACGCAGTATTTT.

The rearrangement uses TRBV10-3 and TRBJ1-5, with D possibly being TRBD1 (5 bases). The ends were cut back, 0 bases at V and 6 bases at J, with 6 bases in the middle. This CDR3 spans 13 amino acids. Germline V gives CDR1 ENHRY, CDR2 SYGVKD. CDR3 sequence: CAISESTVQPQHF. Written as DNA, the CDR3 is TGTGCCATCAGTGAGTCGACAGTTCAGCCCCAGCATTTT.

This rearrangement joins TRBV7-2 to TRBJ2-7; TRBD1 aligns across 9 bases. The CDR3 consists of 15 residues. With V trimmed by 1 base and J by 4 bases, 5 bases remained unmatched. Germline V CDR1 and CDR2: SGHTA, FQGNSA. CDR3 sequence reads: CASSLVGQGTYEQYF. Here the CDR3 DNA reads TGTGCCAGCAGCTTAGTGGGACAGGGCACGTACGAGCAGTACTTC.

The CDR3 loop reads CASSEAAGAEAFF. In nucleotides, the CDR3 is TGTGCCAGCAGTGAAGCAGCGGGGGCTGAAGCTTTCTTT. V usage is TRBV2 and J usage is TRBJ1-1; D is perhaps TRBD1 (5 bases). Germline V gene lookup returns CDR1 SNHLY and CDR2 FYNNEI. With 0 bases removed from V and 6 bases from J, the gap between germline ends came to 8 bases. The CDR3 covers 13 residues.

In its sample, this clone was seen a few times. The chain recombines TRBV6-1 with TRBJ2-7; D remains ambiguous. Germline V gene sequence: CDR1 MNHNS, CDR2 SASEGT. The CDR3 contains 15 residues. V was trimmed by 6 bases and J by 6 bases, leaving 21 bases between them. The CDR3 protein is CASRQWAGDLSEQYF. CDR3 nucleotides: TGTGCCAGCAGGCAGTGGGCAGGCGACCTCAGCGAGCAGTACTTC.

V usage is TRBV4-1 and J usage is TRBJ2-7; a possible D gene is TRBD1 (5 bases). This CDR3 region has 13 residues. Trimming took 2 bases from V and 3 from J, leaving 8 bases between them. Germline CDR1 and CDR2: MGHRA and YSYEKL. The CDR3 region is CASSQFQGYEQYF. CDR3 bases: TGCGCCAGCAGCCAATTCCAGGGCTACGAGCAGTACTTC.

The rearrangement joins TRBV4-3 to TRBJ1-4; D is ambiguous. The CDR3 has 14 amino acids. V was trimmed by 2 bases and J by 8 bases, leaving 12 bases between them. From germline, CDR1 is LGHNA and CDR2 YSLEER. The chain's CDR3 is CASSQNLGGEKLFF. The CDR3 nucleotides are TGCGCCAGCAGCCAAAATCTCGGAGGAGAAAAACTGTTTTTT.

The CDR3 loop reads CASVIGQGDTEAFF. CDR3 coding DNA: TGTGCTAGTGTAATCGGACAGGGGGACACTGAAGCTTTCTTT. J is TRBJ1-1 and V is TRBV12-5; 10 bases are a match to TRBD1. This CDR3 has 14 amino acids. From germline, CDR1 is LGHNT and CDR2 FRNRAP. Unmatched junction bases numbered 5, after V lost 7 bases and J lost 3 bases. Full variable domain (missing parts from reference TRBV12-5 and TRBJ1-1): DARVTQTPRHKVTEMGQEVTMRCQPILGHNTVFWYRQTMMQGLELLAYFRNRAPLDDSGMPKDRFSAEMPDATLATLKIQPSEPRDSAVYFCASVIGQGDTEAFFGQGTRLTVV.

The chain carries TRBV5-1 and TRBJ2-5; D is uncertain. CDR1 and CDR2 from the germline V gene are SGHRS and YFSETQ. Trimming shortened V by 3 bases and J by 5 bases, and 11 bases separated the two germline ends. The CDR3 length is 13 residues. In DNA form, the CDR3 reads TGCGCCAGCAGCTCTAACGATAGGGAGACCCAGTACTTC. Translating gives CASSSNDRETQYF.

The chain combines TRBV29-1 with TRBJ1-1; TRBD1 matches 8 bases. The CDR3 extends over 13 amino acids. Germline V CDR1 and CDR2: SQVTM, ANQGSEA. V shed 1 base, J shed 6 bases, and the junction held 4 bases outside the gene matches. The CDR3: CSVEGTGTPEAFF. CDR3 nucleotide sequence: TGCAGCGTTGAAGGGACAGGGACGCCTGAAGCTTTCTTT.

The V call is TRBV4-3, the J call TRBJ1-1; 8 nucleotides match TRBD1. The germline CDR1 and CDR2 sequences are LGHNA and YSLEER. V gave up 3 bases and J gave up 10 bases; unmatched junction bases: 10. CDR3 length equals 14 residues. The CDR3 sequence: CASSQTGAWRGAFF. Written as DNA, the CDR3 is TGCGCCAGCAGCCAGACAGGGGCCTGGAGGGGAGCTTTCTTT.

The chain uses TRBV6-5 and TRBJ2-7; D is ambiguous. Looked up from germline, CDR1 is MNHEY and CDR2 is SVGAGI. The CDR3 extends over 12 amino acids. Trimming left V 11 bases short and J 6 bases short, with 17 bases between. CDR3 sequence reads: CACSELPGEQYF. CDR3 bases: TGTGCCTGCTCGGAGCTTCCAGGCGAGCAGTACTTC.

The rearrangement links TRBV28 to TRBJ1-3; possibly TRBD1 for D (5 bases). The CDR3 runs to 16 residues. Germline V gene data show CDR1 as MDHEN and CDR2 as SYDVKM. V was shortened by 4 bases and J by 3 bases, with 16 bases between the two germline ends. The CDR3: CASSSPGGASGNTIYF. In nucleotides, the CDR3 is TGTGCCAGCAGTTCCCCGGGCGGGGCGAGTGGAAACACCATATATTTT.